The entry below describes one T cell receptor beta chain. The target antigen is unknown. TCRdb keeps only in-frame clones here, not all; method: immunoSEQ multiplex PCR. The table includes around 110,000 clones, 90% to 95% detected once. This sample was included in a study of T cell responses to AZD1222 COVID-19 vaccine. Study at large: Second doses that came at about 4 or about 12 weeks were put together.

General study results and limits: Only a handful of AZD1222 recipients, six or seven in all, had baseline seropositivity. The donor cohort was predominantly white British with a female majority, and clonal diversity may have been underestimated. Increased Spike-specific TCR breadth and depth were observed after two AZD1222 doses.

Germline trimming cut 3 bases from V and 5 bases from J; bases unmatched to any gene: 6. Germline V gives CDR1 SEHNR, CDR2 FQNEAQ (reference sequence). This CDR3 contains 15 residues. The chain uses TRBV7-9 and TRBJ2-5; 10 bases are shared with TRBD2. Source: peripheral blood, taken on day 0 of AZD1222 vaccination. The receptor comes from an adult in good health. CDR3 sequence: CASSFLAGVGETQYF. CDR3 nucleotides: TGTGCCAGCAGCTTCCTAGCGGGAGTTGGTGAGACCCAGTACTTC. Based on the CDR3 plus reference TRBV7-9 and TRBJ2-5, the full variable domain is DTGVSQNPRHKITKRGQNVTFRCDPISEHNRLYWYRQTLGQGPEFLTYFQNEAQLEKSRLLSDRFSAERPKGSFSTLEIQRTEQGDSAMYLCASSFLAGVGETQYFGPGTRLLVL.